The source of this T cell receptor (beta chain) is a study of blood T cell repertoires in COVID-19. The table lists this clone with many counts. The CDR3 is 14 amino acids. Trimming cost V 3 bases and J 8 bases; bases outside gene matches: 5. Germline CDR1 and CDR2: GTSNPN and SVGIG (reference sequence). The method was immunoSEQ multiplex PCR; TCRdb's version includes in-frame clones alone and lacks a portion of them. The data contain 53,000 or so clones, roughly 79% of them singletons. Sequenced sample: peripheral blood. This TCR derives from a human donor with active or convalescent COVID-19. The donor label of this sample is uncertain. The chain combines TRBV30 with TRBJ1-6; the match to TRBD1 covers 9 bases. The CDR3 coding sequence is TGTGCCTGGAGGAGGACAGGGGATGATTCACCCCTCCACTTT. This translates into CAWRRTGDDSPLHF. Combining the CDR3 with reference TRBV30 and TRBJ1-6 gives the whole variable domain SQTIHQWPATLVQPVGSPLSLECTVEGTSNPNLYWYRQAAGRGLQLLFYSVGIGQISSEVPQNLSASRPQDRQFILSSKKLLLSDSGFYLCAWRRTGDDSPLHFGNGTRLTVT.